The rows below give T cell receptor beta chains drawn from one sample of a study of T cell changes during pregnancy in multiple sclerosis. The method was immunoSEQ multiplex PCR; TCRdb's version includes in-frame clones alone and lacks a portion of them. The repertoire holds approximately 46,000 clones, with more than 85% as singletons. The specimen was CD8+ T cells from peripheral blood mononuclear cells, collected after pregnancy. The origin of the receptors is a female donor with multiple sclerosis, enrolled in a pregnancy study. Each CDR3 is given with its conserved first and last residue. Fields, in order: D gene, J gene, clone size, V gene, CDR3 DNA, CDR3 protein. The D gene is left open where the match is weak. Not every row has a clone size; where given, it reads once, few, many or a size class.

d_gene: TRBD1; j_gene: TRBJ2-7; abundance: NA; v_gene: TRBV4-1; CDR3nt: TGCGCCAGCAGCCCCGACAGGGTGAACGACGAGCAGTACTTC; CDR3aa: CASSPDRVNDEQYF
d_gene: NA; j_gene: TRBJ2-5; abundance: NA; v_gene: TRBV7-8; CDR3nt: TGTGCCAGCAGCTTAGCGAGTAGTGTCTTTCCGTCTGCGGAGACCCAGTACTTC; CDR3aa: CASSLASSVFPSAETQYF
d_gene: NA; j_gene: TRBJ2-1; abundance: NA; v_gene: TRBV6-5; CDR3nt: TGTGCCAGCAGTTACTCGGGCAGTTACAATGAGCAGTTCTTC; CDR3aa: CASSYSGSYNEQFF
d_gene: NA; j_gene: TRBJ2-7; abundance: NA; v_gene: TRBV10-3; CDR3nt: TGTGCCGTACTCGGCAGGGGGGATGAAGAGCAGTACTTC; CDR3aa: CAVLGRGDEEQYF
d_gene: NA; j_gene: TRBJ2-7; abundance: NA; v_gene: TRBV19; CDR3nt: TGTGCCAGTAGTATGGGGGGAGGCTACGAGCAGTACTTC; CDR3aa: CASSMGGGYEQYF
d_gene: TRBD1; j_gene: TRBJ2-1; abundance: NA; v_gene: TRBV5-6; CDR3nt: TGTGCCAGCAGCACCGGCCCAGGGGGCGACTACAATGAGCAGTTCTTC; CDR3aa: CASSTGPGGDYNEQFF
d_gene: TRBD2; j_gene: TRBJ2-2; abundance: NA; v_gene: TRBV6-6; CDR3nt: TGTGCCAGCAGTCTAGCGGGGGGTTGGAACACCGGGGAGCTGTTTTTT; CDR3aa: CASSLAGGWNTGELFF
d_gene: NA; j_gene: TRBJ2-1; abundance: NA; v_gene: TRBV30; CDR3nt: TGTGCCTGGAGTCGAGTTTTCCATGAGCAGTTCTTC; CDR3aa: CAWSRVFHEQFF
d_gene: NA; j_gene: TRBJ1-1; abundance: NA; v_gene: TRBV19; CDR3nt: TGTGCCAGTAGTACAGGATCGCGCACTGAAGCTTTCTTT; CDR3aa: CASSTGSRTEAFF
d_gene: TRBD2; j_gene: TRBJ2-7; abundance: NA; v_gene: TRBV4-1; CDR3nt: TGCGCCAGCAGCCAAGATTCCGCCGGACTAGCGGGAAAGGTCTACGAGCAGTACTTC; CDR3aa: CASSQDSAGLAGKVYEQYF
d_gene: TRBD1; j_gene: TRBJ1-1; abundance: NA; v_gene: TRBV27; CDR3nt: TGTGCCAGCAGTTTAGGGACAGGGGGCACCACTGAAGCTTTCTTT; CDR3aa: CASSLGTGGTTEAFF
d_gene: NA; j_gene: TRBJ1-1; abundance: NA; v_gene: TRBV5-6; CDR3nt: TGTGCCAGCAGCTTACAGGTCCCCAGTGAAGCTTTCTTT; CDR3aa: CASSLQVPSEAFF
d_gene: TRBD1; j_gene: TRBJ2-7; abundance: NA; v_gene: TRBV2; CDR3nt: TGTGCCAAGTCGAGGCCGGGACAGCTCTACGAGCAGTACTTC; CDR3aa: CAKSRPGQLYEQYF
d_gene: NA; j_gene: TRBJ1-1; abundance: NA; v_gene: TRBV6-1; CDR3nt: TGTGCCAGCAGTGACAAGGGGAAATTGAACACTGAAGCTTTCTTT; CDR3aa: CASSDKGKLNTEAFF
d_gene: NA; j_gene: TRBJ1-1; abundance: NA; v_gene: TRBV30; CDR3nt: TGTGCCTGGAGTGGGGCGAAAGTACGGAGGTACGGCACTGAAGCTTTCTTT; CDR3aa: CAWSGAKVRRYGTEAFF
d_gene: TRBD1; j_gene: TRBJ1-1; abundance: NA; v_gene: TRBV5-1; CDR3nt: TGCGCCAGCAGCTTTACAGGGGTGAACACTGAAGCTTTCTTT; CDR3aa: CASSFTGVNTEAFF
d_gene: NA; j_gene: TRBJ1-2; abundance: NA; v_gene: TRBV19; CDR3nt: TGTGCCAGTAAGGAGACAGGACCCTATGGCTACACCTTC; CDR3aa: CASKETGPYGYTF
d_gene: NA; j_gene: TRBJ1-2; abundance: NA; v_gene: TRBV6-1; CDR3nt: TGTGCCAGCAGTGACAGTAACTATGGCTACACCTTC; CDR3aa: CASSDSNYGYTF
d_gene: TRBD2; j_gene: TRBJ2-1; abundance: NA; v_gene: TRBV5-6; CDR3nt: TGTGCCAGCAGCTTCCGGGACTACAACAATGAGCAGTTCTTC; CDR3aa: CASSFRDYNNEQFF
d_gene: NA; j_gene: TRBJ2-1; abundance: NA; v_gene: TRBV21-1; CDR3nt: TGTGCCAGCAGCAGGACAGGGTGGGAATATGAGCAGTTCTTC; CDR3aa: CASSRTGWEYEQFF
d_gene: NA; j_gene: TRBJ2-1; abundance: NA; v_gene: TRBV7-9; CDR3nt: TGTGCCAGCAGCCCCCGGACGGGACTCCTCTACAATGAGCAGTTCTTC; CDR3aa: CASSPRTGLLYNEQFF
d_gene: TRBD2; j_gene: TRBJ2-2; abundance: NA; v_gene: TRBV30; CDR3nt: TGTGCCTGGAGGGAACTAGCGGGGGAGTTCACCGGGGAGCTGTTTTTT; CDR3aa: CAWRELAGEFTGELFF
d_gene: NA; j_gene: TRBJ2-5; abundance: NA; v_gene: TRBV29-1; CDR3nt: TGCAGCGTTGAAGACCTAACAGGGTCGAAGACCCAGTACTTC; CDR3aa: CSVEDLTGSKTQYF
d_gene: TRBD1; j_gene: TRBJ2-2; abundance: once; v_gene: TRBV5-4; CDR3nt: TGTGCCAGCAGCTTGCGCTTAGGGGGCGGGAACACCGGGGAGCTGTTTTTT; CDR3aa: CASSLRLGGGNTGELFF
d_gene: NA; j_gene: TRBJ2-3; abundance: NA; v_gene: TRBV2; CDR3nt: TGTGCCAGCAGTAGCCGGAGACTAGTCTCTTACGATACGCAGTATTTT; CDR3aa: CASSSRRLVSYDTQYF
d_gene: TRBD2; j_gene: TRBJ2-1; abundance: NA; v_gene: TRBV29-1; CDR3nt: TGCAGCGTTGAAGGGCTAGCGGGAGGCACCTACAATGAGCAGTTCTTC; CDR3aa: CSVEGLAGGTYNEQFF
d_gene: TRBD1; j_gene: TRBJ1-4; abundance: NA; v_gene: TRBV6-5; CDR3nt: TGTGCCAGCAGTTACAAAGGACAGGGAGGAGAAAAACTGTTTTTT; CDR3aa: CASSYKGQGGEKLFF
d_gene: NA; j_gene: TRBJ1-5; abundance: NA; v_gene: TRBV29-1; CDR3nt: TGCAGCGTCGCTGACAGCTCTAGCAATCAGCCCCAGCATTTT; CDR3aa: CSVADSSSNQPQHF
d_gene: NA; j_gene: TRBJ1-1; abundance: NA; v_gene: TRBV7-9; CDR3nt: TGTGCCAGCAGCTACGCCAGTCTGAACACTGAAGCTTTCTTT; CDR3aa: CASSYASLNTEAFF
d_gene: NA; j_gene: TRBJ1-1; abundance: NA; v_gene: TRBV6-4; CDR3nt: TGTGCCAGCAGTGTTCGTACAGCGAACACTGAAGCTTTCTTT; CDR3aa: CASSVRTANTEAFF
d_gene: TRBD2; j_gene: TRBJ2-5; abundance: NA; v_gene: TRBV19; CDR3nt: TGTGCCAGTAGGGCTAGCGGGACGGAGACCCAGTACTTC; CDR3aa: CASRASGTETQYF
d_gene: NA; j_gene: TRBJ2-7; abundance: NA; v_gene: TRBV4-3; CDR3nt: TGCGCCAGCAGCCAAGAAGGCGGAACGACCTACGAGCAGTACTTC; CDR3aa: CASSQEGGTTYEQYF
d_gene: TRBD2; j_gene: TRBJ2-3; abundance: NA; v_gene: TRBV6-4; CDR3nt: TGTGCCACCTCCCCCAGCGGGGGGACAGATACGCAGTATTTT; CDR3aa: CATSPSGGTDTQYF
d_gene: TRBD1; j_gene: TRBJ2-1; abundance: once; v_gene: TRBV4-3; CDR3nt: TGCGCCAGCAGCTTCAACAGGGGAGAGCTCTACAGTGAGCAGTTCTTC; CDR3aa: CASSFNRGELYSEQFF
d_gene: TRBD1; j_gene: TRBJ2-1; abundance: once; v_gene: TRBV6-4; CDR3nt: TGTGCCAGCAGTCCAAGACAGGGGGCCCACAATGAGCAGTTCTTC; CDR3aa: CASSPRQGAHNEQFF
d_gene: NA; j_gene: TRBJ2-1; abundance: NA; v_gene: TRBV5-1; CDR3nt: TGCGCCAGCAGCTTGGACAGTTACAATGAGCAGTTCTTC; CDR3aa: CASSLDSYNEQFF
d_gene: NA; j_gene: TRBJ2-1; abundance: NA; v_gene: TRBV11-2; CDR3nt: TGTGCCAGCAGCTTAATCCCAGACAGTTACAATGAGCAGTTCTTC; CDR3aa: CASSLIPDSYNEQFF
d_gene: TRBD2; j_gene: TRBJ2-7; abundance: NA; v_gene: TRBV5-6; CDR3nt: TGTGCCAGCAGCGGTACTAGCGGGGGGTTCCCTAGCTCCTACGAGCAGTACTTC; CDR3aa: CASSGTSGGFPSSYEQYF
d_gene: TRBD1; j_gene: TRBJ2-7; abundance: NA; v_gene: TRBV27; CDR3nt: TGTGCCAGCAGTTCTACGACAGGGTGGGACTACGAGCAGTACTTC; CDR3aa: CASSSTTGWDYEQYF
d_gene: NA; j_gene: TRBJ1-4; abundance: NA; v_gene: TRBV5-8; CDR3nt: TGTGCCAGCAGCTTGTCTTTTACAGGGAATGAAAAACTGTTTTTT; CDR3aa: CASSLSFTGNEKLFF
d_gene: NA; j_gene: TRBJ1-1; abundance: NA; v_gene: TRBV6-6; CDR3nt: TGTGCCAGCAGTTTTCTCAACACTGAAGCTTTCTTT; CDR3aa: CASSFLNTEAFF
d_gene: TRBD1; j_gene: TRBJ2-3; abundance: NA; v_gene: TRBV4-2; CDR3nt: TGTGCCAGCAGCCAAGATTTGGGACAGGGGGCAGATACGCAGTATTTT; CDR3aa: CASSQDLGQGADTQYF
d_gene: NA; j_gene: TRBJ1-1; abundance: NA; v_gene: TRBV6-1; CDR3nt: TGTGCCAGCAGGCCCGTAAGGAGCACTGAAGCTTTCTTT; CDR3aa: CASRPVRSTEAFF
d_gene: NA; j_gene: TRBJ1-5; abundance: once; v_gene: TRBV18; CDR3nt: TGTGCCAGCTCACCACCCGGGACACCAGACCATCAGCCCCAGCATTTT; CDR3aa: CASSPPGTPDHQPQHF
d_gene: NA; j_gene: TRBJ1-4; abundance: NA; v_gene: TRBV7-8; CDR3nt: TGTGCCAGCAGCTTATCGCAGGGTCCCGGAAAACTGTTTTTT; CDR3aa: CASSLSQGPGKLFF
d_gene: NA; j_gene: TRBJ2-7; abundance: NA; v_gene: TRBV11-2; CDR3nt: TGTGCCAGCAGCTTAGATCAGAATTTTTTCTCCTACGAGCAGTACTTC; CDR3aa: CASSLDQNFFSYEQYF
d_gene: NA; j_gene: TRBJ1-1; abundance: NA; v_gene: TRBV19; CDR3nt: TGTGCCAGTAGTCTAGCAAATTCAGGCGCGAACACTGAAGCTTTCTTT; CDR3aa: CASSLANSGANTEAFF
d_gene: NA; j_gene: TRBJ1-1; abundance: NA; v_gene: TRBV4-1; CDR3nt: TGCGCCAGCAGCCCCCCAGGAGGGGACGAAGCTTTCTTT; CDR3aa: CASSPPGGDEAFF
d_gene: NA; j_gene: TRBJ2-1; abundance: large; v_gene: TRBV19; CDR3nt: TGTGCCAGTAGCCAGGCAGGGGTGGACTACAATGAGCAGTTCTTC; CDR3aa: CASSQAGVDYNEQFF